The clone carrying this T cell receptor beta chain turned up a few times. The target antigen is unknown. Profiling relied on immunoSEQ multiplex PCR, and the TCRdb table lists in-frame clones only, not all of them. Here the sample spans fewer than 4,000 clones, approximately 25% being singletons. These data belong to a study of sequential checkpoint blockade in melanoma. About the research overall: TCRbeta immunosequencing was performed on DNA from more than 75 pretreatment melanoma tumor samples.

Regarding treatment: randomized to nivolumab then ipilimumab (arm A) or the reverse (arm B). CDR3 size: 15 residues. With 2 bases removed from V and 3 bases from J, the gap between germline ends came to 11 bases. Germline V lookup: CDR1 MNHGY, CDR2 SAAAGT. Overall study results and limits: T-cell fraction and clonality followed PD-L1 and CD8+ counts, not mutational load. About 30 times likelier clinical benefit followed increased tumor T-cell fraction and clonality. Response in arm A was associated with pretreatment TIL clonality.

Sequencing was performed on tumor tissue (inferred from file names), taken from a patient given nivolumab and ipilimumab in sequence. The chain employs TRBV6-8 and TRBJ1-3; D not certain. The TCR originated in a human donor with melanoma. The CDR3 loop is CASSYTRVGGNTIYF. The CDR3 DNA follows: TGTGCCAGCAGTTACACTAGGGTGGGTGGAAACACCATATATTTT.